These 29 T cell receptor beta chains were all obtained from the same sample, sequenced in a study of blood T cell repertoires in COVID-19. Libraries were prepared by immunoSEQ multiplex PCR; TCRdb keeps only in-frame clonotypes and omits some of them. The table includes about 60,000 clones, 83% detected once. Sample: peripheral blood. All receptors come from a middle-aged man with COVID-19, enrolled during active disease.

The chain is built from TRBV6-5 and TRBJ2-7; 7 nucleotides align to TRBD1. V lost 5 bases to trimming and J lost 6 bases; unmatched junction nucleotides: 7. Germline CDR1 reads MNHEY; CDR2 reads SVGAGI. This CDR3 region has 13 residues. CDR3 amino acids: CASSQRDSGEQYF. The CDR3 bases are TGTGCCAGCAGTCAGAGGGACAGCGGCGAGCAGTACTTC.

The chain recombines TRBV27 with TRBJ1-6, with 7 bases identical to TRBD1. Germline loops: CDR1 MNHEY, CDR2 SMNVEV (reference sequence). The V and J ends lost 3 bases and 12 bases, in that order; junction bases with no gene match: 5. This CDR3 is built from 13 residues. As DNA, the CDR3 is TGTGCCAGCAGTTTGGCAGGGGGTTTACCCCTCCACTTT. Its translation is CASSLAGGLPLHF.

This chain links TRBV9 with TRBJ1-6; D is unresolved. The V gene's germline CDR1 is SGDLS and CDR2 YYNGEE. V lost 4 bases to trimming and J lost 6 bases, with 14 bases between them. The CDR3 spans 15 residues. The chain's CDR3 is CASSLSGSGNSPLHF. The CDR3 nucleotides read TGTGCCAGCAGCCTTTCGGGGAGTGGTAATTCACCCCTCCACTTT.

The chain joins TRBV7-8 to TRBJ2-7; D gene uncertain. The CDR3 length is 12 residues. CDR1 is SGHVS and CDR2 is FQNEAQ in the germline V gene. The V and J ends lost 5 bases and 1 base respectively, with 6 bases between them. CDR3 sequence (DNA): TGTGCCAGCAGCGCCAGATCCTACGAGCAGTACTTC. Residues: CASSARSYEQYF.

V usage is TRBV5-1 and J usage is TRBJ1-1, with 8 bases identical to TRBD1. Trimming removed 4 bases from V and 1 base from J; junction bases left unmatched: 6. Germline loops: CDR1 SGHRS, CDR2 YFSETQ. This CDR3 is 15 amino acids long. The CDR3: CASSTRTGWNTEAFF. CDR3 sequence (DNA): TGCGCCAGCAGCACAAGGACAGGGTGGAACACTGAAGCTTTCTTT.

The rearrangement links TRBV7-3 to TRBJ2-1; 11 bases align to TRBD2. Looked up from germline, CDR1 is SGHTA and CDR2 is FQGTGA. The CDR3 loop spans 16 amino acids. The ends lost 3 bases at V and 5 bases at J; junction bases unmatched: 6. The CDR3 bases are TGTGCCAGCAGCTTCGGAGGACTAGCGGGTAACAATGAGCAGTTCTTC. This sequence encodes CASSFGGLAGNNEQFF.

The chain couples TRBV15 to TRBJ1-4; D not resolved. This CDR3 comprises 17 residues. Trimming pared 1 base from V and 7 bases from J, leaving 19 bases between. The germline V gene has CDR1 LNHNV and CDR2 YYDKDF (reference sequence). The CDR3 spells CATSRVPLANGGEKLFF. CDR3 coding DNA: TGTGCCACCAGCAGAGTCCCTCTGGCGAACGGCGGTGAAAAACTGTTTTTT.

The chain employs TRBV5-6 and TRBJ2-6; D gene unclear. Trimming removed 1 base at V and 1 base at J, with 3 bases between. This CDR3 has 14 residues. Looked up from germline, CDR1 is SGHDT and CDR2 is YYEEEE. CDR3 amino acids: CASSLLSGANVLTF. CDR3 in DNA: TGTGCCAGCAGCTTGCTTTCTGGGGCCAACGTCCTGACTTTC.

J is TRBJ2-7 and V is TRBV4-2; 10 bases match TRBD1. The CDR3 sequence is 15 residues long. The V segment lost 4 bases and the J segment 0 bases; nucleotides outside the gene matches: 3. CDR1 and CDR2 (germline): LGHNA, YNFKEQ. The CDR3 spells CASSRGTGDSYEQYF. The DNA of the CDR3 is TGTGCCAGCAGCCGTGGGACAGGGGACTCCTACGAGCAGTACTTC.

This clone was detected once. The CDR3 DNA is TGTGCCAGCAGCCCCCCCTCGGCAGGGAGGAATGAAAAACTGTTTTTT. Its protein product is CASSPPSAGRNEKLFF. The chain joins TRBV3-1 (or the pseudogene TRBV3-2) to TRBJ1-4; TRBD1 might be the D (5 bases). Germline V gene lookup returns CDR1 LGHDT and CDR2 YNNKEL (reference sequence). The V gene lost 4 bases and the J gene lost 5 bases, with 17 bases spanning the gap. This CDR3 has 16 residues.

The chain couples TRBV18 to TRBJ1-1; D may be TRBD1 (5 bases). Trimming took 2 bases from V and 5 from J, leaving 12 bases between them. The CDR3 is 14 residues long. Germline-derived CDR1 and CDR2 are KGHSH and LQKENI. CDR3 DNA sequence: TGTGCCAGCTCACCATCCTGGGGGGAAACTGAAGCTTTCTTT. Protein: CASSPSWGETEAFF.

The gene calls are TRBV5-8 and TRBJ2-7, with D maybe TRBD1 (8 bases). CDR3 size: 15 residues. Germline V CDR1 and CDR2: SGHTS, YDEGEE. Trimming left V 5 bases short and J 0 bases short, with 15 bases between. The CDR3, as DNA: TGTGCCAGCAGACGTACAGGGGGGGCCTCCTACGAGCAGTACTTC. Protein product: CASRRTGGASYEQYF.

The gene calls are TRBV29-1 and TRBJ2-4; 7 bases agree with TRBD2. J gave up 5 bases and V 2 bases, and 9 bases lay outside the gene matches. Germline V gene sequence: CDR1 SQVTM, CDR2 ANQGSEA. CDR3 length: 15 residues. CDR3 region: CSVELAGVGENIQYF. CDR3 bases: TGCAGCGTTGAATTGGCGGGAGTAGGGGAAAACATTCAGTACTTC. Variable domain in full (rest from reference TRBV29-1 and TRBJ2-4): SAVISQKPSRDICQRGTSLTIQCQVDSQVTMMFWYRQQPGQSLTLIATANQGSEATYESGFVIDKFPISRPNLTFSTLTVSNMSPEDSSIYLCSVELAGVGENIQYFGAGTRLSVL.

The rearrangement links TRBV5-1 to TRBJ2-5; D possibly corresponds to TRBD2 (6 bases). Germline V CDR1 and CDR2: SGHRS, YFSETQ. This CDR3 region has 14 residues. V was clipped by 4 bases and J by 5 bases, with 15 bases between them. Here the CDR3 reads CASSAGTHGETQYF. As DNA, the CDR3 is TGCGCCAGCAGCGCCGGGACTCACGGGGAGACCCAGTACTTC.

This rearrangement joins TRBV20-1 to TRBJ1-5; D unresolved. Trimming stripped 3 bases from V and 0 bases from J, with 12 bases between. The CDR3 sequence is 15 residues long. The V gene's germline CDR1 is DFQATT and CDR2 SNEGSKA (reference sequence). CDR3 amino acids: CSASYGVNSNQPQHF. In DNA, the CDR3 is TGCAGTGCTAGTTACGGGGTAAATAGCAATCAGCCCCAGCATTTT.

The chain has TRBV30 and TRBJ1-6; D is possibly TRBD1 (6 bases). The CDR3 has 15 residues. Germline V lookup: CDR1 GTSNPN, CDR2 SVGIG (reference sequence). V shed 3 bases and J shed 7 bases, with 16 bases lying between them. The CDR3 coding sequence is TGTGCCTGGAGCCCAGGGCAGGGGTTAAATTCACCCCTCCACTTT. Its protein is CAWSPGQGLNSPLHF.

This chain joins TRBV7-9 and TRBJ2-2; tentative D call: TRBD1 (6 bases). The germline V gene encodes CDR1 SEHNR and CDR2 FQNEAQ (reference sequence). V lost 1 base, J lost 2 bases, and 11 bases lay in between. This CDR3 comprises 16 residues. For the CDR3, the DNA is TGTGCCAGCAGCTTAGGGGCAGGGGAAAACACCGGGGAGCTGTTTTTT. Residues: CASSLGAGENTGELFF.

The CDR3 is CASSQAMGQGIPEAFF. DNA of the CDR3: TGCGCCAGCAGCCAAGCTATGGGACAGGGAATCCCTGAAGCTTTCTTT. The V and J genes are TRBV4-1 and TRBJ1-1; 9 bases agree with TRBD1. J was trimmed by 6 bases and V by 1 base; bases with no gene match: 9. This CDR3 spans 16 amino acids. Per germline, CDR1 MGHRA and CDR2 YSYEKL.

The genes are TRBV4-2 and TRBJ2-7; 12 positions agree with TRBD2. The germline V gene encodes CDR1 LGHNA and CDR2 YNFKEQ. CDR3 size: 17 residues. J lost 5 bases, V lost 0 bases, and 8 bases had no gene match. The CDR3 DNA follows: TGTGCCAGCAGCCAAGAAGGATCCGGACTAGCGGGACACGAGCAGTACTTC. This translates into CASSQEGSGLAGHEQYF.

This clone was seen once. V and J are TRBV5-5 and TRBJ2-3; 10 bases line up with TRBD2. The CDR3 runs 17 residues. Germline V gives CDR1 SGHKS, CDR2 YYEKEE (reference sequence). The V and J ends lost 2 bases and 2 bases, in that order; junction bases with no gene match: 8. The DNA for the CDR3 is TGTGCCAGCAGCTTAGCGGGAGGGCCTTCGTCCACAGATACGCAGTATTTT. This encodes CASSLAGGPSSTDTQYF.

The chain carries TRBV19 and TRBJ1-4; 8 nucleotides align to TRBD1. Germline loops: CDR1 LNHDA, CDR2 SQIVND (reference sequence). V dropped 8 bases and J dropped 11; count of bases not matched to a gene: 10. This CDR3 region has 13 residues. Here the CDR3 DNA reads TGTGCCAGTGCTGATCAGGGGGCACGGAAACTGTTTTTT. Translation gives CASADQGARKLFF.

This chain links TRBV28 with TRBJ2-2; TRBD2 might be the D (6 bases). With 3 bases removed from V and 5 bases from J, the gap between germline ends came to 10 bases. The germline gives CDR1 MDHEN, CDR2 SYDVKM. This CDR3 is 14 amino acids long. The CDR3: CASSLGGGTGELFF. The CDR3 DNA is TGTGCCAGCAGTTTGGGTGGGGGGACCGGGGAGCTGTTTTTT.

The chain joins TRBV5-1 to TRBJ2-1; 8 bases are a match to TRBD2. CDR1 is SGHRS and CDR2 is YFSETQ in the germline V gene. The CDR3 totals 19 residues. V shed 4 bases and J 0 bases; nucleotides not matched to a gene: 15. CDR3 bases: TGCGCCAGCAGCCGTACGGGAGGGCCAGGGATTGGCTCCTACAATGAGCAGTTCTTC. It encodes CASSRTGGPGIGSYNEQFF. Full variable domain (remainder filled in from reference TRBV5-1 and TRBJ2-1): KAGVTQTPRYLIKTRGQQVTLSCSPISGHRSVSWYQQTPGQGLQFLFEYFSETQRNKGNFPGRFSGRQFSNSRSEMNVSTLELGDSALYLCASSRTGGPGIGSYNEQFFGPGTRLTVL.

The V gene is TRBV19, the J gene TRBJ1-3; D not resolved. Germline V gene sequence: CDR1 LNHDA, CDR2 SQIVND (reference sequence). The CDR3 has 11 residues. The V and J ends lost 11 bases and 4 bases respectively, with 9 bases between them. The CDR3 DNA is TGTGCCTCTGAACGGGGAAACACCATATATTTT. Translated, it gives CASERGNTIYF.

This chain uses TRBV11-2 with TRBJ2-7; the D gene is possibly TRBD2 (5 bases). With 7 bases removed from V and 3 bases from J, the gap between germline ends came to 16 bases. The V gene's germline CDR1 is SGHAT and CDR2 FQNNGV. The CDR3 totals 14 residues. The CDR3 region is CASNGGSGGYEQYF. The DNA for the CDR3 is TGTGCCAGCAACGGAGGCAGCGGTGGCTACGAGCAGTACTTC.

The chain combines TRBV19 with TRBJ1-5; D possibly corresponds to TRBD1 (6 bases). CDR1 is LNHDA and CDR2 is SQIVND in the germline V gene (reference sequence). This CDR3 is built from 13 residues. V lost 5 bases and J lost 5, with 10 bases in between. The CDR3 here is CASSYAGDQPQHF. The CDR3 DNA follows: TGTGCCAGTAGTTACGCAGGGGATCAGCCCCAGCATTTT.

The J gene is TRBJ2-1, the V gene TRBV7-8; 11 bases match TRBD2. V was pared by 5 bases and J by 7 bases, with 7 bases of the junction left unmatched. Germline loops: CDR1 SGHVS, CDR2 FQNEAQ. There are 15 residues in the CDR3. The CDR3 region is CASSAGLAAGNEQFF. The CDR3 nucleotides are TGTGCCAGCAGCGCGGGACTAGCGGCAGGGAATGAGCAGTTCTTC.

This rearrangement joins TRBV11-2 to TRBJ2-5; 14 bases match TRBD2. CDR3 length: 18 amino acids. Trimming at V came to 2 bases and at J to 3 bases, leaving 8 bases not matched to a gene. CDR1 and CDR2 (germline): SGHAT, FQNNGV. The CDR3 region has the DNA TGTGCCAGCAGCTTAATTATAGGGGGACTAGCGGGAGAAGAGACCCAGTACTTC. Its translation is CASSLIIGGLAGEETQYF.

The CDR3 bases are TGCAGCGTTCCTACAGGGGGCTATGGCTACACCTTC. Translating gives CSVPTGGYGYTF. The chain uses TRBV29-1 and TRBJ1-2; TRBD1 aligns across 8 bases. Germline V gene data show CDR1 as SQVTM and CDR2 as ANQGSEA. This CDR3 has 12 amino acids. With V trimmed by 5 bases and J by 4 bases, 3 bases remained unmatched.